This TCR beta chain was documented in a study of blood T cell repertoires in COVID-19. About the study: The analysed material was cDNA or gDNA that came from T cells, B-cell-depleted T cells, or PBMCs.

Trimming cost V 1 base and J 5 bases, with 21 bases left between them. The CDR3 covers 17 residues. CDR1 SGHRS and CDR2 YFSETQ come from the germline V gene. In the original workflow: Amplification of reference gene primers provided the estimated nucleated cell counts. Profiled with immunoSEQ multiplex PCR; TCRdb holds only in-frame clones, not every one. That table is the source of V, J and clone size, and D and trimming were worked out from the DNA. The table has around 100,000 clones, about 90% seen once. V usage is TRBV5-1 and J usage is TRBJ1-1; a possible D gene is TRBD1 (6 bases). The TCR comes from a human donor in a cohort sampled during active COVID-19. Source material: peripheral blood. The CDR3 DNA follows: TGCGCCAGCAGCTTGAGGCAGGGGACCCATATCGAAACTGAAGCTTTCTTT. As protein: CASSLRQGTHIETEAFF.